The 25 T cell receptor beta chains below were found in one sample sequenced in a study of blood T cell repertoires in COVID-19 (dated by TCRdb to the early 2020s). The method behind the library was the immunoSEQ multiplex PCR assay. As stored in TCRdb, this immuneACCESS dataset retains in-frame rearrangements with V and J assigned. A fraction of the clones does not appear; measured against another copy, unresolved V genes explain less than half of the discrepancy, and the remainder lacks a known reason. For this sample there are about 130,000 clones; around 88% appear just once. The top ten constitute 2.3% of the sample. Sequencing was performed on PBMCs or T cells enriched from blood (not recorded which). The origin of the receptors is a woman aged 50 to 65 who had recovered from COVID-19.

This clone was observed a single time. The rearrangement uses TRBV5-4 and TRBJ2-5; 8 bases line up with TRBD1. V was pared by 3 bases and J by 0 bases, with 16 bases of the junction left unmatched. The CDR3 extends over 19 amino acids. Looked up from germline, CDR1 is SGHNT and CDR2 is YYREEE (reference sequence). CDR3 in amino acids: CASSSRGRGALLYQETQYF. CDR3 nucleotide sequence: TGTGCCAGCAGCTCCAGGGGGCGGGGAGCCCTACTGTACCAAGAGACCCAGTACTTC.

This chain joins TRBV3-1 (or the pseudogene TRBV3-2) and TRBJ1-2, with 7 bases that match TRBD1. Germline CDR1 reads LGHDT; CDR2 reads YNNKEL (reference sequence). V dropped 1 base and J dropped 4; count of bases not matched to a gene: 3. The CDR3 covers 14 residues. CDR3 DNA: TGTGCCAGCAGCCAAGCCAGGGGGTTCTATGGCTACACCTTC. It translates to CASSQARGFYGYTF.

The rearrangement uses TRBV6-1 and TRBJ1-5; D is uncertain. The length of the CDR3 is 15 residues. Trimming took 2 bases from V and 6 from J, leaving 14 bases between them. In germline, CDR1 is MNHNS, CDR2 SASEGT. The chain's CDR3 is CASSENFFSGQPQHF. The CDR3 nucleotides read TGTGCCAGCAGTGAAAACTTTTTCAGCGGTCAGCCCCAGCATTTT.

A note on this clone: Mismatch with germline at one junction end may stem from a read error. The J gene is TRBJ2-7, the V gene TRBV7-2, with D perhaps matching TRBD2 (5 bases). The CDR3 contains 16 residues. From germline, CDR1 is SGHTA and CDR2 FQGNSA. The CDR3 coding sequence is TGTGTCAGCAGCTTAGTGGGGTCAGGCGGGTCCTACGAGCAGTACTTC. Translated, it gives CVSSLVGSGGSYEQYF.

This chain links TRBV5-1 with TRBJ1-2; the match to TRBD1 covers 7 bases. From germline, CDR1 is SGHRS and CDR2 YFSETQ. V was clipped by 4 bases and J by 3 bases; unmatched bases: 3. This CDR3 has 13 amino acids. The CDR3 loop reads CASSPDRDYGYTF. The CDR3 nucleotides are TGCGCCAGCAGCCCTGACAGGGACTATGGCTACACCTTC.

Written as DNA, the CDR3 is TGTGCCAGCAGCCCCCCGGGACAGGGGGACAATGAGCAGTTCTTC. Protein: CASSPPGQGDNEQFF. The chain has TRBV7-9 and TRBJ2-1, with 11 bases matching TRBD1. The CDR3 totals 15 residues. Germline CDR1 SEHNR, CDR2 FQNEAQ (reference sequence). V shed 5 bases, J shed 5 bases, and the junction held 5 bases outside the gene matches.

The chain employs TRBV10-1 and TRBJ2-1, with 12 bases fitting TRBD2. Per germline, CDR1 WNHNN and CDR2 SYGVQD (reference sequence). The CDR3 is made up of 20 amino acids. With 4 bases clipped from V and 4 bases from J, the junction kept 17 bases outside the gene matches. The CDR3 sequence: CASSGPSDKSSGGEYNEQFF. The CDR3 DNA sequence: TGCGCCAGCAGTGGACCCTCGGACAAATCTAGCGGGGGGGAATACAATGAGCAGTTCTTC.

The chain uses TRBV19 and TRBJ1-2, with D maybe TRBD1 (6 bases). Germline CDR1 is LNHDA and CDR2 is SQIVND (reference sequence). The CDR3 has 14 amino acids. V was shortened by 6 bases and J by 6 bases, with 17 bases between the two germline ends. CDR3 DNA: TGTGCCAGTAGGGCAACCGGGGGGGGCCATGGCTACACCTTC. Translation: CASRATGGGHGYTF.

The CDR3 sequence is CASSPGTGDYYEQYF. The CDR3 DNA reads as TGCGCCAGCAGCCCCGGGACAGGGGATTACTACGAGCAGTACTTC. This chain joins TRBV4-3 and TRBJ2-7; the match to TRBD1 covers 10 bases. The germline CDR1 and CDR2 sequences are LGHNA and YSLEER. The CDR3 extends over 15 amino acids. The J segment lost 3 bases and the V segment lost 4 bases, leaving 6 bases of the junction unmatched.

J is TRBJ2-6 and V is TRBV3-1 (or the pseudogene TRBV3-2), with 8 positions matching TRBD2. The V and J ends lost 4 bases and 2 bases, in that order; junction bases with no gene match: 4. Germline CDR1 LGHDT, CDR2 YNNKEL (reference sequence). CDR3 size: 16 residues. The CDR3 loop reads CASSPRGGAGANVLTF. As DNA, the CDR3 is TGTGCCAGCAGCCCTCGGGGGGGGGCTGGGGCCAACGTCCTGACTTTC.

The gene calls are TRBV6-5 and TRBJ2-5, with TRBD2 as a possible D gene (7 bases). This CDR3 comprises 13 residues. Germline V gives CDR1 MNHEY, CDR2 SVGAGI. Trimming shortened V by 6 bases and J by 5 bases, and 13 bases separated the two germline ends. CDR3 amino acids: CASSPGGRETQYF. CDR3 nucleotide sequence: TGTGCCAGCAGCCCGGGGGGCCGGGAGACCCAGTACTTC.

The rearrangement links TRBV15 to TRBJ1-1, with unresolved D. The germline V gene has CDR1 LNHNV and CDR2 YYDKDF (reference sequence). CDR3 length: 14 amino acids. Trimming left V 0 bases short and J 7 bases short, with 12 bases between. The CDR3 is CATSRDTVALEAFF. In DNA, the CDR3 is TGTGCCACCAGCAGAGATACGGTAGCTCTTGAAGCTTTCTTT.

This chain links TRBV29-1 with TRBJ2-5, with 9 positions matching TRBD1. CDR3 length: 14 amino acids. J was trimmed by 4 bases and V by 6 bases; bases with no gene match: 9. Germline V lookup: CDR1 SQVTM, CDR2 ANQGSEA. The CDR3 sequence is CSVDRTGEGETQYF. CDR3 in DNA: TGCAGCGTCGATCGGACAGGGGAAGGAGAGACCCAGTACTTC.

This chain connects TRBV10-2 to TRBJ2-5; the match to TRBD2 covers 7 bases. The CDR3 is 16 amino acids. The V gene's germline CDR1 is WSHSY and CDR2 SAAADI. V shed 0 bases and J 2 bases; nucleotides not matched to a gene: 6. The CDR3 sequence: CASSESWVGGQETQYF. The CDR3 region has the DNA TGCGCCAGCAGTGAGTCGTGGGTCGGGGGGCAAGAGACCCAGTACTTC.

The rearrangement joins TRBV19 to TRBJ2-7; tentatively, D is TRBD1 (6 bases). This CDR3 comprises 14 residues. CDR1 and CDR2 (germline): LNHDA, SQIVND (reference sequence). V dropped 2 bases and J dropped 5 bases, with 13 bases sitting between them. The CDR3 DNA sequence: TGTGCCAGTAGTATAAATGGGGGCGCCCACGAGCAGTACTTC. Translation: CASSINGGAHEQYF. Drawing the rest from reference TRBV19 and TRBJ2-7, the complete variable domain is DGGITQSPKYLFRKEGQNVTLSCEQNLNHDAMYWYRQDPGQGLRLIYYSQIVNDFQKGDIAEGYSVSREKKESFPLTVTSAQKNPTAFYLCASSINGGAHEQYFGPGTRLTVT.

This chain links TRBV6-5 with TRBJ1-2; a weak D match, TRBD1 (6 bases). The CDR3 spans 15 residues. V gave up 3 bases and J gave up 3 bases, with 14 bases separating them. Germline V lookup: CDR1 MNHEY, CDR2 SVGAGI. The CDR3 DNA sequence: TGTGCCAGCAGTTATTCATACGCAGGGGACTATGGCTACACCTTC. Translation gives CASSYSYAGDYGYTF.

The chain employs TRBV4-2 and TRBJ1-1; 8 positions match TRBD1. The V segment lost 5 bases and the J segment 1 base; nucleotides outside the gene matches: 12. Germline CDR1 reads LGHNA; CDR2 reads YNFKEQ. This CDR3 has 17 amino acids. Written as DNA, the CDR3 is TGTGCCAGCAGCAAAAAACAGGGGGGAAGGGGGAACACTGAAGCTTTCTTT. This encodes CASSKKQGGRGNTEAFF.

V gene TRBV19 combines with J gene TRBJ1-5; D remains ambiguous. Germline CDR1 reads LNHDA; CDR2 reads SQIVND (reference sequence). V gave up 6 bases and J gave up 4 bases, with 16 bases separating them. The CDR3 runs 15 residues. The CDR3 region has the DNA TGTGCCAGTAGACGTTCAGGAGGGAATAATCAGCCCCAGCATTTT. This encodes CASRRSGGNNQPQHF.

V and J are TRBV4-3 and TRBJ1-2; D is perhaps TRBD1 (6 bases). Germline lookup yields CDR1 LGHNA and CDR2 YSLEER. The CDR3 is 15 amino acids. The V gene lost 2 bases and the J gene lost 4 bases, with 14 bases spanning the gap. Written as DNA, the CDR3 is TGCGCCAGCAGCCAATATTCAGGGGTTAGCTATGGCTACACCTTC. Amino acids: CASSQYSGVSYGYTF.

The rearrangement uses TRBV6-5 and TRBJ2-7; D uncertain. The CDR3 has 14 amino acids. CDR1 is MNHEY, CDR2 SVGAGI, per germline. Trimming removed 0 bases from V and 6 bases from J, with 12 bases in between. CDR3 region: CASSYSTSPSEQYF. CDR3 DNA sequence: TGTGCCAGCAGTTACTCGACTTCACCCTCCGAGCAGTACTTC.

The gene calls are TRBV3-1 (or the pseudogene TRBV3-2) and TRBJ1-1, with D maybe TRBD1 (5 bases). With 1 base removed from V and 8 bases from J, the gap between germline ends came to 11 bases. In germline, CDR1 is LGHDT, CDR2 YNNKEL (reference sequence). The CDR3 spans 13 residues. CDR3: CASSQAGVTEAFF. CDR3 bases: TGTGCCAGCAGCCAAGCGGGGGTGACCGAAGCTTTCTTT.

In DNA, the CDR3 is TGCGCCAGCAGCCAAGTCACAGGGGTTCTGGTCTATGGCTACACCTTC. Translating gives CASSQVTGVLVYGYTF. The chain has TRBV4-3 and TRBJ1-2, with 7 bases matching TRBD1. The V gene end was trimmed by 1 base and the J gene end by 4 bases; junction bases not matched to a gene: 9. The CDR3 sequence is 16 residues long. CDR1 LGHNA and CDR2 YSLEER come from the germline V gene.

The rearrangement uses TRBV5-1 and TRBJ2-2, with D possibly being TRBD2 (7 bases). The V end lost 4 bases, the J end lost 5 bases, and 18 bases lay between the germline ends. Germline V gene lookup returns CDR1 SGHRS and CDR2 YFSETQ. The CDR3 has 16 amino acids. The CDR3 DNA follows: TGCGCCAGCAGCGGGACCGGGGGGCTAGGGACCGGGGAGCTGTTTTTT. It encodes CASSGTGGLGTGELFF. The full variable domain, completed using reference TRBV5-1 and TRBJ2-2, is KAGVTQTPRYLIKTRGQQVTLSCSPISGHRSVSWYQQTPGQGLQFLFEYFSETQRNKGNFPGRFSGRQFSNSRSEMNVSTLELGDSALYLCASSGTGGLGTGELFFGEGSRLTVL.

This chain uses TRBV6-1 with TRBJ2-1, with a weak D call TRBD2 (6 bases). This CDR3 spans 17 amino acids. The germline V gene has CDR1 MNHNS and CDR2 SASEGT. V lost 1 base and J lost 8, with 21 bases in between. For the CDR3, the DNA is TGTGCCAGCAGTGAAGGAGAGGCGGGGAACCTGTTCTATGAGCAGTTCTTC. Translation: CASSEGEAGNLFYEQFF.

The chain combines TRBV15 with TRBJ1-1; a possible D gene is TRBD1 (5 bases). The CDR3 is 13 residues long. Trimming removed 11 bases at V and 5 bases at J, with 18 bases between. The V gene's germline CDR1 is LNHNV and CDR2 YYDKDF (reference sequence). CDR3 region: CASNLQAGTEAFF. The CDR3, as DNA: TGTGCCTCGAACCTACAGGCCGGTACTGAAGCTTTCTTT.